The clone carrying this T cell receptor beta chain was seen more than once but under ten times. The antigen is unknown. The CDR3 is 13 amino acids. V gave up 1 base and J gave up 10 bases, with 11 bases separating them. Germline V lookup: CDR1 KGHDR, CDR2 SFDVKD. The data stem from a study of T cells in Graves' hyperthyroidism and ophthalmopathy. Study-wide results and caveats: Ophthalmopathy was predicted by the model a median of around 5.9 months ahead of onset.

Amplification yielded TCR beta CDR3 regions, with RNA transcripts as the source. TCR CDR3 regions were first amplified by RT-PCR with HTBI primers. TCRdb called the multiplex PCR reads again in MiXCR, with one record for every CDR3 protein. The table lists over 450,000 distinct CDR3 sequences, about an eighth of them singletons. Uncontrolled infection, other autoimmune disease, pregnancy or lactation disqualified patients from enrolment. The TCR was taken from a young woman with Graves' hyperthyroidism. The chain is built from TRBV24-1 and TRBJ2-3; D perhaps matches TRBD2 (6 bases). The sample comprised blood. The CDR3 coding sequence is TGTGCCACCAGTGATTTTTCGGCGGGATCGCAGTATTTT. Its protein product is CATSDFSAGSQYF.